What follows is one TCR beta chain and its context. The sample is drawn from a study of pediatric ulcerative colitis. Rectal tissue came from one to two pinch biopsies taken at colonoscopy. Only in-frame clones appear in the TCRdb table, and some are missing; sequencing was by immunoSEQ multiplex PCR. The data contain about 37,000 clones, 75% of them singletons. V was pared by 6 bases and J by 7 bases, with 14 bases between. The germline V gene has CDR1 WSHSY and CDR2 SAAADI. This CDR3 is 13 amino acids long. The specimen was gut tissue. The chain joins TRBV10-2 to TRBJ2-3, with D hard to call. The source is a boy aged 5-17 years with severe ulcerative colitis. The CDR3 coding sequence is TGCGCCAGCAGAGCTGGGATTTCCAATACGCAGTATTTT. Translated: CASRAGISNTQYF.